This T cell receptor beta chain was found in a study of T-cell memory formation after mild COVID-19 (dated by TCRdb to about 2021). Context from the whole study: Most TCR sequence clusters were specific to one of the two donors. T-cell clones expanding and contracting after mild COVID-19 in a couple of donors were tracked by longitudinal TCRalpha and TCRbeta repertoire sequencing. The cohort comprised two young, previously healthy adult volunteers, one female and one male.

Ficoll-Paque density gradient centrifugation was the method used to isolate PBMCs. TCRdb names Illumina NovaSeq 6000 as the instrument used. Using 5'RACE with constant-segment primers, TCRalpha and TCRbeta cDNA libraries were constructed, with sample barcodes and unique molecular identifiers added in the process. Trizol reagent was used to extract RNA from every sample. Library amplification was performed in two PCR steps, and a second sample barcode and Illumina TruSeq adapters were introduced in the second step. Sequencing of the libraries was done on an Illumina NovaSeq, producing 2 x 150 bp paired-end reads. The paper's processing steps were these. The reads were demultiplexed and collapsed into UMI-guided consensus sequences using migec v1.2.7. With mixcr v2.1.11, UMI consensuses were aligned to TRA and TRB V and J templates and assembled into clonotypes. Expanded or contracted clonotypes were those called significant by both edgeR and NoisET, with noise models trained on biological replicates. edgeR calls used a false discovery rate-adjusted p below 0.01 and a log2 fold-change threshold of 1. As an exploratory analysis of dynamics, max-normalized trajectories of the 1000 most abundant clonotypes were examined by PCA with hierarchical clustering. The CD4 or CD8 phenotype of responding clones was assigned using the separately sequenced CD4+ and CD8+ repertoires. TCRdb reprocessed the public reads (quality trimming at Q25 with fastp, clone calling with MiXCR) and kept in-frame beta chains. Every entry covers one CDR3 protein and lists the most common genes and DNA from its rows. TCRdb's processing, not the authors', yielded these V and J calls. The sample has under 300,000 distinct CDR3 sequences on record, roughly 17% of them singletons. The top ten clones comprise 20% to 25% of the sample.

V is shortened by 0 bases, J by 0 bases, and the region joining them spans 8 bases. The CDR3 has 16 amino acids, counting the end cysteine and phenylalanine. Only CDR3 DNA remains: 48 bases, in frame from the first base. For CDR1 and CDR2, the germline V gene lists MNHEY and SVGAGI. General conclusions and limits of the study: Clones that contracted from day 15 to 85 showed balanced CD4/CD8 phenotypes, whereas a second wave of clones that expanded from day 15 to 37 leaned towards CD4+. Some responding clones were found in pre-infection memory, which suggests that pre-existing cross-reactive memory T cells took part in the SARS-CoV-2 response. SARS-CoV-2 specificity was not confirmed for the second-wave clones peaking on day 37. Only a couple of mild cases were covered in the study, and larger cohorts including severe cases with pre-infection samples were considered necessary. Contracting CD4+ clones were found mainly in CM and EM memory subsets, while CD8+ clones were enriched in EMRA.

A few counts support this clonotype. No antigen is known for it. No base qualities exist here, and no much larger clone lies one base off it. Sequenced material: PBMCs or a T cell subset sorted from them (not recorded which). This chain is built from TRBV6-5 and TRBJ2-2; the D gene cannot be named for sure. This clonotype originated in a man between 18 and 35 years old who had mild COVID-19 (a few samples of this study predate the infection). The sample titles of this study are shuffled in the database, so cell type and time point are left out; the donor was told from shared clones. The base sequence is TGTGCCAGCAGTTACTCCCCACAGTCGAACACCGGGGAGCTGTTTTTT. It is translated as CASSYSPQSNTGELFF.